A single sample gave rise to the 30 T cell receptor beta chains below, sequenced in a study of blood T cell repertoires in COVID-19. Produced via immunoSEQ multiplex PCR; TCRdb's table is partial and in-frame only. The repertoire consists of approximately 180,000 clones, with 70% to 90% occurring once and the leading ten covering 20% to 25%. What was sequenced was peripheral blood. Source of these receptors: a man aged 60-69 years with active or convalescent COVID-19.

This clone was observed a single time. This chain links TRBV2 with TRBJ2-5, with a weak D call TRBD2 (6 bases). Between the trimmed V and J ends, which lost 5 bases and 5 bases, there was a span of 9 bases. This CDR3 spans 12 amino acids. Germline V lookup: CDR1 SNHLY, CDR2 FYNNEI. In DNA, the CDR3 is TGTGCCAGCAGTATGAGCGGGGAGACCCAGTACTTC. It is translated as CASSMSGETQYF.

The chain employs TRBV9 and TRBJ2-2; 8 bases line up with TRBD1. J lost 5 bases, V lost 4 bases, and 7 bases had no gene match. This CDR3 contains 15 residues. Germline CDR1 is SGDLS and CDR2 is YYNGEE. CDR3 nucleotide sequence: TGTGCCAGCAGCCAACAGGGGGGCGGGACCGGGGAGCTGTTTTTT. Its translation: CASSQQGGGTGELFF.

Here the CDR3 DNA reads TGTGCCAGCAGGGGGGACAATTTTGACACGCAGTATTTT. It yields the protein CASRGDNFDTQYF. The rearrangement uses TRBV6-5 and TRBJ2-3; D perhaps matches TRBD1 (6 bases). Germline CDR1 MNHEY, CDR2 SVGAGI. V was trimmed by 6 bases and J by 9 bases, leaving 16 bases between them. This CDR3 has 13 residues.

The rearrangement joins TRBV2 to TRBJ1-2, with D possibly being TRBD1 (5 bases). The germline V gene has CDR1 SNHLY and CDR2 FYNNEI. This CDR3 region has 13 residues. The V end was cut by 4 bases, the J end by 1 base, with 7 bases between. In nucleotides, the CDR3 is TGTGCCAGCAGTGGACAGCTTAACTATGGCTACACCTTC. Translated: CASSGQLNYGYTF.

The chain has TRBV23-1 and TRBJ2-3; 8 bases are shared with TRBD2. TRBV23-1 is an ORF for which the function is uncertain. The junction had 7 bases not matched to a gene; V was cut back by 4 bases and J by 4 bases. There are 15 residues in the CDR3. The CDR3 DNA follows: TGCGCCAGCAGTCTGATGAGCGGGGGTCCAGATACGCAGTATTTT. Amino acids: CASSLMSGGPDTQYF.

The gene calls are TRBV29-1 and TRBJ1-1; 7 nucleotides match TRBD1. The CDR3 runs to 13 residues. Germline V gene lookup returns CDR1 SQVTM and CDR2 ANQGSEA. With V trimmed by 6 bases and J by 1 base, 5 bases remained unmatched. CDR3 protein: CSVWGQPNTEAFF. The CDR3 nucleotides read TGCAGCGTCTGGGGACAGCCGAACACTGAAGCTTTCTTT.

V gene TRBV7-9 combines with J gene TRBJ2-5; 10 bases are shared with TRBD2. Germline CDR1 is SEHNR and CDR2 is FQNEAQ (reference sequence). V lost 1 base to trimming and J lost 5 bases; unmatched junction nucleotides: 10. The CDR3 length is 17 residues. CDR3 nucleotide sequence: TGTGCCAGCAGCTTAGGAGAATCTAGCGGGGGATCTGAGACCCAGTACTTC. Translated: CASSLGESSGGSETQYF.

The CDR3 DNA reads TGTGCCAGCAGCAAAGCCCTCCGGGACAGGGGGAATGAAAAACTGTTTTTT. It encodes CASSKALRDRGNEKLFF. The chain links TRBV7-2 to TRBJ1-4; TRBD1 agrees at 11 bases. V shed 5 bases, J shed 5 bases, and the junction held 10 bases outside the gene matches. CDR1 and CDR2 from the germline V gene are SGHTA and FQGNSA. The length of the CDR3 is 17 residues.

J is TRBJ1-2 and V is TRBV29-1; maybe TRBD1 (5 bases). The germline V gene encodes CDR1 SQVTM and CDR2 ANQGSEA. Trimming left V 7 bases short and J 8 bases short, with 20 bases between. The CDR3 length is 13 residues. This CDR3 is CSAHDFGGSGYTF. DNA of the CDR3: TGCAGCGCGCACGACTTCGGGGGGTCGGGCTACACCTTC.

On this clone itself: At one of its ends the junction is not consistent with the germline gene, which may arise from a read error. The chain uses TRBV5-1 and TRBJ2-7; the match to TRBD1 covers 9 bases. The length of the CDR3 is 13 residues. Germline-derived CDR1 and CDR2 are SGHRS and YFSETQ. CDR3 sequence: CASSPGQGPWATF. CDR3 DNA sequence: TGCGCCAGCAGTCCGGGACAGGGTCCTTGGGCCACCTTC.

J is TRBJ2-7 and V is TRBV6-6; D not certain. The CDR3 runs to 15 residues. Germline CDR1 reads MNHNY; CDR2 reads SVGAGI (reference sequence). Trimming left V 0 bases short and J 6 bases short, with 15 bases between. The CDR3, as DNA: TGTGCCAGCAGTTACTCGGGCAGTTTTAATCTCGAGCAGTACTTC. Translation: CASSYSGSFNLEQYF.

CDR3 amino acids: CASSAVGQDYLSGANVLTF. CDR3 DNA sequence: TGTGCCAGCAGCGCGGTCGGACAGGATTACCTCTCTGGGGCCAACGTCCTGACTTTC. The chain carries TRBV7-6 and TRBJ2-6; 7 nucleotides match TRBD1. The length of the CDR3 is 19 residues. Germline V CDR1 and CDR2: SGHVS, FNYEAQ. The V and J ends lost 5 bases and 0 bases, in that order; junction bases with no gene match: 13.

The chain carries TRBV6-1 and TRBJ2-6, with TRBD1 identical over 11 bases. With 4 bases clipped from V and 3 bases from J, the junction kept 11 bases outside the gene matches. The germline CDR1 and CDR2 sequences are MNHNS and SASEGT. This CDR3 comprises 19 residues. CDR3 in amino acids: CASSGRTGGLISGANVLTF. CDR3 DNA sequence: TGTGCCAGCAGTGGCCGGACAGGGGGCCTTATTAGTGGGGCCAACGTCCTGACTTTC.

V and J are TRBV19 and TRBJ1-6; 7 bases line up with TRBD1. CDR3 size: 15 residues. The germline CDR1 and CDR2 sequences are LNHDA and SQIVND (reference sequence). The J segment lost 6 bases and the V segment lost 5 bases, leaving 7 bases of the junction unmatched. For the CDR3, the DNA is TGTGCCAGTAGTCTCGGGACAGCCTCTAATTCACCCCTCCACTTT. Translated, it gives CASSLGTASNSPLHF.

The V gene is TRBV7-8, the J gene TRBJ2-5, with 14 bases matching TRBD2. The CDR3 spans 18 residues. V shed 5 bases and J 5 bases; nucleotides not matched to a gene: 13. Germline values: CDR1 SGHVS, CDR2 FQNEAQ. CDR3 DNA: TGTGCCAGCAGCATCGGGACTAGCGGGGGTCACCGGGGGGAGACCCAGTACTTC. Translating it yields CASSIGTSGGHRGETQYF.

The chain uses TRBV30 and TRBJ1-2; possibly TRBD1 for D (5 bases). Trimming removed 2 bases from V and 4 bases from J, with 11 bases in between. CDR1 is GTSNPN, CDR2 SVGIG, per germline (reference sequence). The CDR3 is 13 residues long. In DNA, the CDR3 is TGTGCCTGGAGTCTAAGGGACTCCTATGGCTACACCTTC. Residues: CAWSLRDSYGYTF.

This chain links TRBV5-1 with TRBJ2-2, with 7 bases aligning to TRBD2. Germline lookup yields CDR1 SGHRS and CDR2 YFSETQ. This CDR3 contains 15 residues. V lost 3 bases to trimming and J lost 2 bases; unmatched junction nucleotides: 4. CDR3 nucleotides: TGCGCCAGCAGCTGGTCGGGGGGTAACACCGGGGAGCTGTTTTTT. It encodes CASSWSGGNTGELFF.

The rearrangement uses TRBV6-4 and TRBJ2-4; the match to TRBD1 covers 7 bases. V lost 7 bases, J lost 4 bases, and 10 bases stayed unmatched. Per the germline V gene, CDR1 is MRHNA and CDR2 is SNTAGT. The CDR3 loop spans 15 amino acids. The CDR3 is CASNPGQTIKNIQYF. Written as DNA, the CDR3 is TGTGCCAGCAACCCGGGACAGACTATAAAAAACATTCAGTACTTC.

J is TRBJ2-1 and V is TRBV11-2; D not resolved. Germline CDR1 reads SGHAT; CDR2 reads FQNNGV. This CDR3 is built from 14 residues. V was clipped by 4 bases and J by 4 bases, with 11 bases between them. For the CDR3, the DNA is TGTGCCAGCAGCTCTACCACTGGTTACAATGAGCAGTTCTTC. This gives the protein CASSSTTGYNEQFF.

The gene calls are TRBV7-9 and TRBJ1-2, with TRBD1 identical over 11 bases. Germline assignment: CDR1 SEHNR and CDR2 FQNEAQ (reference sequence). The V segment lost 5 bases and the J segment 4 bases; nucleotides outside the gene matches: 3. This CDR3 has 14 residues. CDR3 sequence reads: CASSRDRGAYGYTF. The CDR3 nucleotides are TGTGCCAGCAGCCGGGACAGGGGGGCCTATGGCTACACCTTC. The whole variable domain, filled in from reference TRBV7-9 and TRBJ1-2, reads DTGVSQNPRHKITKRGQNVTFRCDPISEHNRLYWYRQTLGQGPEFLTYFQNEAQLEKSRLLSDRFSAERPKGSFSTLEIQRTEQGDSAMYLCASSRDRGAYGYTFGSGTRLTVV.

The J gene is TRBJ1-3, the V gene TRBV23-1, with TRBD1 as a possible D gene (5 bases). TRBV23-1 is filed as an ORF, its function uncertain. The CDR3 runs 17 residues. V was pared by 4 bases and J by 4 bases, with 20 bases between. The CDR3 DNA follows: TGCGCCAGCAGTCCCCAGGGCAGCCAAACGGAGGGAAACACCATATATTTT. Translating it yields CASSPQGSQTEGNTIYF.

This CDR3 reads CASQDQNRGYF. The CDR3 DNA follows: TGTGCCAGCCAAGACCAAAACAGGGGGTATTTT. This rearrangement joins TRBV2 to TRBJ2-3, with 7 nucleotides matching TRBD1. The germline CDR1 and CDR2 sequences are SNHLY and FYNNEI. V was pared by 8 bases and J by 14 bases, with 10 bases of the junction left unmatched. There are 11 residues in the CDR3.

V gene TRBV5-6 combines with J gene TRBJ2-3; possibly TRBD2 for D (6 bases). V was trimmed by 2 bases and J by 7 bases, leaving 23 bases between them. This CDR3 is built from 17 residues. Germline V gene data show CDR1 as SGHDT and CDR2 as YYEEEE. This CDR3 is CASSFYGASASVNTQYF. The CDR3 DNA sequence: TGTGCCAGCAGCTTCTACGGGGCCTCCGCTAGCGTTAATACGCAGTATTTT.

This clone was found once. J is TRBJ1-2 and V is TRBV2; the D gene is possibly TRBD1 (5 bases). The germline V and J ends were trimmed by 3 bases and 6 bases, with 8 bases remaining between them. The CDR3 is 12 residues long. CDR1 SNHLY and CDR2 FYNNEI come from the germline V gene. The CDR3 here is CASSDPGNGYTF. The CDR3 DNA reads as TGTGCCAGCAGTGACCCAGGGAATGGCTACACCTTC.

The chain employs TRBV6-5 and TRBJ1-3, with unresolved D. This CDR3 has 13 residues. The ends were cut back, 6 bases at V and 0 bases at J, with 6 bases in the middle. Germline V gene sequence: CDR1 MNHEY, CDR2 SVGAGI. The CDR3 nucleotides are TGTGCCAGCAGCTGGAGCTCTGGAAACACCATATATTTT. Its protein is CASSWSSGNTIYF.

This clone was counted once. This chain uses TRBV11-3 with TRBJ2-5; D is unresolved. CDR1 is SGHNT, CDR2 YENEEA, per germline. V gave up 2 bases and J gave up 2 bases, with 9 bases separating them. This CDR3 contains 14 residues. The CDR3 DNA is TGTGCCAGCAGCTTAACGTCACAGCAAGAGACCCAGTACTTC. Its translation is CASSLTSQQETQYF.

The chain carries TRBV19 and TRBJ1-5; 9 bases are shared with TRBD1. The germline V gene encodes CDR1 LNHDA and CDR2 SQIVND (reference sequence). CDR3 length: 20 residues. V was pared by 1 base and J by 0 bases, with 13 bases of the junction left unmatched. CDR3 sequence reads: CASSIGYSGQGTNSNQPQHF. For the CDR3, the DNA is TGTGCCAGTAGTATAGGTTATTCCGGACAGGGGACCAATAGCAATCAGCCCCAGCATTTT. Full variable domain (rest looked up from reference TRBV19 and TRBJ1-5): DGGITQSPKYLFRKEGQNVTLSCEQNLNHDAMYWYRQDPGQGLRLIYYSQIVNDFQKGDIAEGYSVSREKKESFPLTVTSAQKNPTAFYLCASSIGYSGQGTNSNQPQHFGDGTRLSIL.

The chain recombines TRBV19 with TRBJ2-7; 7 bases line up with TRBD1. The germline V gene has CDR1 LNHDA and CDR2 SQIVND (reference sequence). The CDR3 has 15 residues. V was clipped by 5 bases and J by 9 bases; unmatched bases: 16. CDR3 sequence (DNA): TGTGCCAGTAGTGATGGGACAGTCCAAGGGTGGAGGCAGTACTTC. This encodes CASSDGTVQGWRQYF.

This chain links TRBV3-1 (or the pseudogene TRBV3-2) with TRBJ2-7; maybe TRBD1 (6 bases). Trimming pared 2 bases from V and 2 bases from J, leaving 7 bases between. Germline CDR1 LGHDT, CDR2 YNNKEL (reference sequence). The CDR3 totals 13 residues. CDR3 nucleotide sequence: TGTGCCAGCAGCCAAACAGGGACCTACGAGCAGTACTTC. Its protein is CASSQTGTYEQYF.

CDR3 coding DNA: TGTGCCAGCAGCGTCTTAAGCGGGGGGGTAAATGAGCAGTTCTTC. Encoded protein: CASSVLSGGVNEQFF. The chain recombines TRBV9 with TRBJ2-1; 10 nucleotides agree with TRBD2. Germline CDR1 reads SGDLS; CDR2 reads YYNGEE. This CDR3 spans 15 amino acids. The V gene end was trimmed by 2 bases and the J gene end by 7 bases; junction bases not matched to a gene: 6.